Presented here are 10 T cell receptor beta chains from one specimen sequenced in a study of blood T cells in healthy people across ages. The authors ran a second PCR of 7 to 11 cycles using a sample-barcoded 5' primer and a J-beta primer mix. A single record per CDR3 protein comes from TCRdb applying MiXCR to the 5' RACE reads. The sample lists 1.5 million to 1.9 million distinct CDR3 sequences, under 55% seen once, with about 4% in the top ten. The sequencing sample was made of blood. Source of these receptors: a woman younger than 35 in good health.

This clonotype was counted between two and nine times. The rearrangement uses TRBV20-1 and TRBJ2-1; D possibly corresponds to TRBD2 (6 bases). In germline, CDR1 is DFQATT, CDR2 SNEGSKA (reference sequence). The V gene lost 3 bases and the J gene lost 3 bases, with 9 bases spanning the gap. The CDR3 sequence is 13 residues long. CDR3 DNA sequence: TGCAGTGCTAGTGGGGGGATCTACAATGAGCAGTTCTTC. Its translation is CSASGGIYNEQFF.

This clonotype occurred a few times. DNA for the CDR3: TGTGCCATCAGGGGCGGGATGAACACTGAAGCTTTCTTT. It translates to CAIRGGMNTEAFF. This chain links TRBV10-3 with TRBJ1-1; D unresolved. Trimming left V 6 bases short and J 0 bases short, with 8 bases between. The length of the CDR3 is 13 residues. Germline V gives CDR1 ENHRY, CDR2 SYGVKD.

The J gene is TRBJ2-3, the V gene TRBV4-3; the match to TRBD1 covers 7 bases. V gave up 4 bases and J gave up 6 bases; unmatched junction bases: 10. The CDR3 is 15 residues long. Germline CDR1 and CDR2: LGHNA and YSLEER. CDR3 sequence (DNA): TGCGCCAGCAGCCTTGACAGGGCCCCAGGGGATACGCAGTATTTT. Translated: CASSLDRAPGDTQYF.

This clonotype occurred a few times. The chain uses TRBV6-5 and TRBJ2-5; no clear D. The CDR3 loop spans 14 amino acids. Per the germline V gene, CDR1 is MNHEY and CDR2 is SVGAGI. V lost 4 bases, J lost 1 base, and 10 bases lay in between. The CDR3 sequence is CASSSVDFQETQYF. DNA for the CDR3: TGTGCCAGCAGTTCAGTCGATTTCCAAGAGACCCAGTACTTC.

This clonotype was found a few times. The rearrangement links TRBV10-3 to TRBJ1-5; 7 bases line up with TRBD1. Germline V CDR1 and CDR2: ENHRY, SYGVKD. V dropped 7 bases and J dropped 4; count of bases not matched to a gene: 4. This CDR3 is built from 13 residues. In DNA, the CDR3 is TGTGCCATCAAGGCAGGGGGGAATCAGCCCCAGCATTTT. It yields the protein CAIKAGGNQPQHF.

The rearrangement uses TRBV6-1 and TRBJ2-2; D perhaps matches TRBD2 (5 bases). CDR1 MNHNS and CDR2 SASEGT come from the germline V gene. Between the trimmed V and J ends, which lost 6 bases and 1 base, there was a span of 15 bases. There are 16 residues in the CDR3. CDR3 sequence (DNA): TGTGCCAGCAGCCCCGGGGTAGCCTTGAACACCGGGGAGCTGTTTTTT. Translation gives CASSPGVALNTGELFF.

CDR3 loop: CASSLENGYQETQYF. The CDR3 coding sequence is TGTGCCAGCAGCCTAGAAAATGGGTATCAAGAGACCCAGTACTTC. This chain links TRBV4-2 with TRBJ2-5; unclear D gene. Deletions cut 4 bases from V and 2 bases from J, with 14 bases between. CDR1 LGHNA and CDR2 YNFKEQ come from the germline V gene. This CDR3 spans 15 amino acids.

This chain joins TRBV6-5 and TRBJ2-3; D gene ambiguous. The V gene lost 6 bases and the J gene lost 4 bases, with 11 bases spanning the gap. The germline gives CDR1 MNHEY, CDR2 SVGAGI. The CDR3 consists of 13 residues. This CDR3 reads CASSPKWADTQYF. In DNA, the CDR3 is TGTGCCAGCAGCCCAAAATGGGCAGATACGCAGTATTTT.

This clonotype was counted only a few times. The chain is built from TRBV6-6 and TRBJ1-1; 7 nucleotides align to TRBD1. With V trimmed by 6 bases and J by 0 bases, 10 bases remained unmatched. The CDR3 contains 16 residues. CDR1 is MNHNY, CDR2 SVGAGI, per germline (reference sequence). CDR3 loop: CASRSDPQGMNTEAFF. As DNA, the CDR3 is TGTGCCAGCAGGAGCGACCCACAGGGGATGAACACTGAAGCTTTCTTT.

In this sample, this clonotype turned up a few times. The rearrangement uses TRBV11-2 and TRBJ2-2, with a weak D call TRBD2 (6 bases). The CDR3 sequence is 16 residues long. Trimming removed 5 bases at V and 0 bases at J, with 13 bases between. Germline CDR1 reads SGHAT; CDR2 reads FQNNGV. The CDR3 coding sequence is TGTGCCAGCAGCCCGATTAGCGGAACGAACACCGGGGAGCTGTTTTTT. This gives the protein CASSPISGTNTGELFF.